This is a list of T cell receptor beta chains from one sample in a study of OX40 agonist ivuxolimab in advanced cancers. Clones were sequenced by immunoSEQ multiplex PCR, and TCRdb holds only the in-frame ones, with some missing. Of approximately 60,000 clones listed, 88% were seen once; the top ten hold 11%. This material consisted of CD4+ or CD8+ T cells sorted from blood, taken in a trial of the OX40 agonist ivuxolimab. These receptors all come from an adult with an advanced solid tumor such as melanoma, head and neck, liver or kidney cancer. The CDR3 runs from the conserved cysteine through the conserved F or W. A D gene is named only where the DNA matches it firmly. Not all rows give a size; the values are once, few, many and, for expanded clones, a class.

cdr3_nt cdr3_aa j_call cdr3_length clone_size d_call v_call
TGTGCCAGCAGCTTGGATCCACCGGGGCAAACTAATGAAAAACTGTTTTTT CASSLDPPGQTNEKLFF TRBJ1-4 17 NA NA TRBV5-5
TGCAGCCTCGAGGTGGGGAAGACCCAGTACTTC CSLEVGKTQYF TRBJ2-5 11 NA NA TRBV29-1
TGCGCCAGCAGCTTGGCCCCAGGGGGCCCGGGCACAGATACGCAGTATTTT CASSLAPGGPGTDTQYF TRBJ2-3 17 NA TRBD1 TRBV5-1
TGTGCCAGCAGCTTGTACGGCAGAGAGACCCAGTACTTC CASSLYGRETQYF TRBJ2-5 13 NA NA TRBV5-8
TGTGCCAGCTTCGCAGACGGAGGGTGGGAAGTCTCCGGGGAGCTGTTTTTT CASFADGGWEVSGELFF TRBJ2-2 17 NA NA TRBV5-5
TGCGCCAGCAGCCCGAGCGTAGAGGTGTTGAGGGAGACCCAGTACTTC CASSPSVEVLRETQYF TRBJ2-5 16 once NA TRBV4-1
TGTGCCAGCAGCTTAGGGACTAGCGGGATGAGGCTCCACAATGAGCAGTTCTTC CASSLGTSGMRLHNEQFF TRBJ2-1 18 NA TRBD2 TRBV7-9
TGTGCCAGCAGAGAAGGGTGGGGAGAGGCTTTCTTT CASREGWGEAFF TRBJ1-1 12 many NA TRBV7-9
TGTGCCAGCAAAGCAGGGGGTTCCGGCAAAAACATTCAGTACTTC CASKAGGSGKNIQYF TRBJ2-4 15 NA TRBD1 TRBV2
TGTGCCGGAGGGGGACCTAACTATGGCTACACCTTC CAGGGPNYGYTF TRBJ1-2 12 few NA TRBV6-5
TGCAGCGTTGATTCTGACGGGGAAAATTATGGCTACACCTTC CSVDSDGENYGYTF TRBJ1-2 14 once NA TRBV29-1
TGTGCCAGCAGTGAACCCCATCCCACAGGCACGGGGGCCAACGTCCTGACTTTC CASSEPHPTGTGANVLTF TRBJ2-6 18 NA NA TRBV2
TGCGCCAGCAGCCAAGGGATAGCAGGTTACGAGCAGTACTTC CASSQGIAGYEQYF TRBJ2-7 14 NA NA TRBV4-3
TGTGCCAGCAGCCTAGGGTGGTCGGGGATCGGCTACAATGAGCAGTTCTTC CASSLGWSGIGYNEQFF TRBJ2-1 17 NA NA TRBV7-6
TGTGCCAGCAGCCTACCAGGGACTAGAGATTGGGAGACCCAGTACTTC CASSLPGTRDWETQYF TRBJ2-5 16 NA TRBD2 TRBV5-4
TGTGCCAGCAGTGGCGGGACACCCCGAACGTATAGCAATCAGCCCCAGCATTTT CASSGGTPRTYSNQPQHF TRBJ1-5 18 NA NA TRBV28
TGTGCCAGCAGCTTGTCCGGGGCTGGGGAGACCCAGTACTTC CASSLSGAGETQYF TRBJ2-5 14 NA NA TRBV5-5
TGTGCCACCAGCATAGGCAGGGAGGACAATCAGCCCCAGCATTTT CATSIGREDNQPQHF TRBJ1-5 15 NA NA TRBV15
TGTGCCAGCAGTTTAGGGTTCACTGAAGCTTTCTTT CASSLGFTEAFF TRBJ1-1 12 NA NA TRBV28
TGTGCCAGCAGCTCGGCGGTCTCCTACGAGCAGTACTTC CASSSAVSYEQYF TRBJ2-7 13 NA NA TRBV7-6
TGCGCCAGCAGCCAAGAAAGTGCTAGCTTGAGCAGCAATGAGCAGTTCTTC CASSQESASLSSNEQFF TRBJ2-1 17 once NA TRBV4-3
TGTGCCAGCAGCACAGGGGACTATGGCTACACCTTC CASSTGDYGYTF TRBJ1-2 12 NA TRBD1 TRBV5-5
TGTGCCAGCAGCTTTCGGCCAGGCGGCAATCAGCCCCAGCATTTT CASSFRPGGNQPQHF TRBJ1-5 15 NA NA TRBV7-8
TGTGCCAGCAGCCCCCTGGGGGGTGGGGGAAATGACGAGCAGTACTTC CASSPLGGGGNDEQYF TRBJ2-7 16 NA NA TRBV9
TGTGCCAGCAGCGCCCCAGGGGCCGGAGACACCATATATTTT CASSAPGAGDTIYF TRBJ1-3 14 once NA TRBV6-6
TGTGCCATCAGAGCTAATGAGTACTCACCCCTCCACTTT CAIRANEYSPLHF TRBJ1-6 13 NA NA TRBV10-3
TGTGCCAGCGGGGATCTCGTCGGAAACACCATATATTTT CASGDLVGNTIYF TRBJ1-3 13 NA NA TRBV13
TGTGCCAGCAGTGGATGGGGCCCCTACGAGCAGTACTTC CASSGWGPYEQYF TRBJ2-7 13 NA NA TRBV6-5
TGTGCCAGCAGTGGGGAACTTAGCTCCTACAATGAGCAGTTCTTC CASSGELSSYNEQFF TRBJ2-1 15 NA NA TRBV2
TGTGCCACCAGCAGGGACAGGGTGCAGACATATGGCTACACCTTC CATSRDRVQTYGYTF TRBJ1-2 15 NA TRBD1 TRBV15
TGTGCCACCAGCATGGGGGGGGGATTTGGACAGCCCCAGCATTTT CATSMGGGFGQPQHF TRBJ1-5 15 NA NA TRBV15
TGTGCCACCTCCCCCCTTCGGGGACTAGCTCAAAACATTCAGTACTTC CATSPLRGLAQNIQYF TRBJ2-4 16 once TRBD2 TRBV19
TGTGCCAGCAGTGACAGCTACACTGAAGCTTTCTTT CASSDSYTEAFF TRBJ1-1 12 NA NA TRBV25-1
TGCGCCAGCAGTATTGGGAGTTATGGCTACACCTTC CASSIGSYGYTF TRBJ1-2 12 NA NA TRBV10-2
TGTGCCAGCAGTTTCCCGACGGATCCCGAGCAGTACTTC CASSFPTDPEQYF TRBJ2-7 13 NA NA TRBV6-5
TGTGCCAGCAGCTTTAGGCAAGGGCACACAGATACGCAGTATTTT CASSFRQGHTDTQYF TRBJ2-3 15 NA NA TRBV5-4
TGCGCCAGCAGTTTCGCCCGGGACGGACCTAGCGGGAGGCACGGGGAGCTGTTTTTT CASSFARDGPSGRHGELFF TRBJ2-2 19 NA TRBD2 TRBV4-1
TGCAGCGTTGGTGGTACTACAGGGGCCTATGGCTACACCTTC CSVGGTTGAYGYTF TRBJ1-2 14 NA TRBD1 TRBV29-1
TGCAGCGTTGAAGATCCGGGACAGGGGAACTCTGGGGCCAACGTCCTGACTTTC CSVEDPGQGNSGANVLTF TRBJ2-6 18 NA TRBD1 TRBV29-1
TGTGCCAGCTGGGGACAAACCTACGAGCAGTACTTC CASWGQTYEQYF TRBJ2-7 12 once NA TRBV6-5
TGCAGCGTTGGGTGGGGGATCACCGGGGAGCTGTTTTTT CSVGWGITGELFF TRBJ2-2 13 once NA TRBV29-1
TGCGCCAGCAGCCATCTGGGGACAGGGCCTCGGAACACTGAAGCTTTCTTT CASSHLGTGPRNTEAFF TRBJ1-1 17 NA TRBD1 TRBV4-1
TGTGCCAGCAGTTACTCGGGGTTTCAGCCCCAGCATTTT CASSYSGFQPQHF TRBJ1-5 13 NA NA TRBV6-5
TGTGCCAGCAGCTTGGTTGGGGGCAATGAGCAGTTCTTC CASSLVGGNEQFF TRBJ2-1 13 NA NA TRBV5-4
TGTGCCAGCAGCGGGTTTTCCGAAGAGACCCAGTACTTC CASSGFSEETQYF TRBJ2-5 13 NA NA TRBV9
TGTGCCAGTAGTACCCTACGCAACACCGGGGAGCTGTTTTTT CASSTLRNTGELFF TRBJ2-2 14 NA NA TRBV19
TGCGCCAGCAGCCCCGTGGGCTATGGCTACACCTTC CASSPVGYGYTF TRBJ1-2 12 NA NA TRBV10-2
TGTGCCAGCAGCTTAGGTGGCGGGAACTCCTACAATGAGCAGTTCTTC CASSLGGGNSYNEQFF TRBJ2-1 16 NA NA TRBV11-3
TGTGCCAGCAGAAGGACCGCGGCAACTAATGAAAAACTGTTTTTT CASRRTAATNEKLFF TRBJ1-4 15 NA NA TRBV6-4
TGTGCCAGTAGTATAGATAGTTGGAACACTGAAGCTTTCTTT CASSIDSWNTEAFF TRBJ1-1 14 NA NA TRBV19
TGTGCCAGCGGTCTAGGCCATGAGCAGTTCTTC CASGLGHEQFF TRBJ2-1 11 NA NA TRBV4-2
TGTGCCAGCAGCTTAGGTACAGGCGCAACTAATGAAAAACTGTTTTTT CASSLGTGATNEKLFF TRBJ1-4 16 NA NA TRBV11-3
TGTGCCAGCAGTCCCTTCGCGGGGGTGGCCGGGGAGCTGTTTTTT CASSPFAGVAGELFF TRBJ2-2 15 NA TRBD2 TRBV7-7
TGTGCCAGCAGGAAATGGGACACTGAAGCTTTCTTT CASRKWDTEAFF TRBJ1-1 12 NA NA TRBV6-5